Each of the 24 T cell receptor beta chains below was sequenced from the same sample in a study of T cells after yellow fever vaccination. Each CDR3 protein gets one entry after TCRdb re-called the 5' RACE reads with MiXCR. The profile shows 240,000 or so distinct CDR3 sequences, 6.9% of them singletons. The sample consisted of CD4+ T cells sorted from PBMCs, taken 15 days after the yellow fever booster vaccination. All receptors come from a man aged 30 to 39 who received the YFV17D yellow fever vaccine.

The V gene is TRBV14, the J gene TRBJ2-7; 13 bases are a match to TRBD2. The ends lost 7 bases at V and 10 bases at J; junction bases unmatched: 7. The germline gives CDR1 SGHDN, CDR2 FVKESK. The CDR3 has 13 residues. The CDR3 protein is CASIPRTSGSQYF. The CDR3 coding sequence is TGTGCCAGCATCCCCCGGACTAGCGGGAGTCAGTACTTC.

This clonotype was seen repeatedly, ten times or more. The chain carries TRBV20-1 and TRBJ1-6; 11 bases line up with TRBD1. Germline V gene sequence: CDR1 DFQATT, CDR2 SNEGSKA (reference sequence). V lost 7 bases, J lost 8 bases, and 7 bases stayed unmatched. The CDR3 totals 14 residues. The CDR3 reads CSVKDRGPYSPLHF. CDR3 DNA: TGCAGTGTTAAGGACAGGGGGCCTTATTCACCCCTCCACTTT.

This clonotype was detected only a few times. The chain has TRBV6-1 and TRBJ1-1; the D gene is possibly TRBD1 (5 bases). V lost 6 bases and J lost 3, with 17 bases in between. CDR1 is MNHNS, CDR2 SASEGT, per germline. The CDR3 loop spans 15 amino acids. The CDR3 region is CASRGTVTTYTEAFF. The CDR3 DNA reads as TGTGCCAGCAGGGGGACCGTGACGACGTACACTGAAGCTTTCTTT.

The V and J genes are TRBV7-2 and TRBJ2-1, with D possibly matching TRBD2 (6 bases). The CDR3 totals 16 residues. V was clipped by 3 bases and J by 0 bases, with 12 bases between them. Germline lookup yields CDR1 SGHTA and CDR2 FQGNSA. CDR3 amino acids: CASSFLGGASYNEQFF. DNA of the CDR3: TGTGCCAGCAGCTTTCTGGGAGGAGCCTCCTACAATGAGCAGTTCTTC.

In this sample, this clonotype turned up many times. The chain joins TRBV29-1 to TRBJ1-2, with D tentatively TRBD1 (6 bases). The CDR3 loop spans 13 amino acids. CDR1 and CDR2 from the germline V gene are SQVTM and ANQGSEA. Deletions cut 8 bases from V and 3 bases from J, with 16 bases between. For the CDR3, the DNA is TGCAGCCACAGGGACCTGGCTTACTATGGCTACACCTTC. It yields the protein CSHRDLAYYGYTF. Combining the CDR3 with reference TRBV29-1 and TRBJ1-2 gives the whole variable domain SAVISQKPSRDICQRGTSLTIQCQVDSQVTMMFWYRQQPGQSLTLIATANQGSEATYESGFVIDKFPISRPNLTFSTLTVSNMSPEDSSIYLCSHRDLAYYGYTFGSGTRLTVV.

This clonotype was observed a handful of times. V and J are TRBV20-1 and TRBJ2-1; tentative D call: TRBD1 (5 bases). The CDR3 extends over 13 amino acids. V lost 1 base, J lost 6 bases, and 10 bases lay in between. Germline CDR1 and CDR2: DFQATT and SNEGSKA (reference sequence). This chain's CDR3 is CSARGGHLNEQFF. The CDR3 DNA reads as TGCAGTGCTAGAGGGGGCCACCTCAATGAGCAGTTCTTC.

This clonotype was found once. The chain couples TRBV6-6 to TRBJ1-1; unclear D gene. V dropped 0 bases and J dropped 11 bases, with 10 bases sitting between them. CDR1 and CDR2 (germline): MNHNY, SVGAGI (reference sequence). The CDR3 length is 12 residues. The CDR3 loop reads CASSYSDGGAFF. CDR3 nucleotide sequence: TGTGCCAGCAGTTACTCTGATGGAGGCGCTTTCTTT.

This clonotype has just a few counts. The rearrangement joins TRBV15 to TRBJ1-4; tentative D call: TRBD1 (5 bases). Germline V gene data show CDR1 as LNHNV and CDR2 as YYDKDF (reference sequence). CDR3 length: 19 amino acids. V gave up 0 bases and J gave up 4 bases, with 21 bases separating them. The CDR3 DNA follows: TGTGCCACCAGCAGAGATTCAGGGATCGGAACCATAAATAATGAAAAACTGTTTTTT. This sequence encodes CATSRDSGIGTINNEKLFF.

In its sample, this clonotype was seen many times. The chain employs TRBV6-1 and TRBJ1-4, with D unresolved. V gave up 6 bases and J gave up 7 bases, with 15 bases separating them. Looked up from germline, CDR1 is MNHNS and CDR2 is SASEGT. The CDR3 has 14 amino acids. In DNA form, the CDR3 reads TGTGCCAGCAGCCCAACATACCCAATTGAAAAACTGTTTTTT. Its protein product is CASSPTYPIEKLFF.

The gene calls are TRBV7-2 and TRBJ1-2; 8 positions match TRBD1. Germline V gene data show CDR1 as SGHTA and CDR2 as FQGNSA. The V segment lost 7 bases and the J segment 9 bases; nucleotides outside the gene matches: 13. The CDR3 extends over 14 amino acids. CDR3 DNA sequence: TGTGCCAGCACCAAAGGTCCAGGACAGGGAAGCTACACCTTC. Translated, it gives CASTKGPGQGSYTF. Full variable domain (remainder filled in from reference TRBV7-2 and TRBJ1-2): GAGVSQSPSNKVTEKGKDVELRCDPISGHTALYWYRQSLGQGLEFLIYFQGNSAPDKSGLPSDRFSAERTGGSVSTLTIQRTQQEDSAVYLCASTKGPGQGSYTFGSGTRLTVV.

Ten or more counts support this clonotype. The chain couples TRBV9 to TRBJ2-1; 9 bases are shared with TRBD1. This CDR3 has 15 residues. Germline trimming cut 4 bases from V and 8 bases from J; bases unmatched to any gene: 10. Germline values: CDR1 SGDLS, CDR2 YYNGEE. The CDR3 sequence is CASSNRDREWDEQFF. The CDR3 coding sequence is TGTGCCAGCAGCAACCGGGACAGGGAGTGGGATGAGCAGTTCTTC.

This clonotype was observed many times. This chain uses TRBV6-2 or TRBV6-3 with TRBJ2-7, with D perhaps TRBD2 (5 bases). CDR1 and CDR2 (germline): MNHEY, SVGEGT. CDR3 length: 16 amino acids. V was shortened by 6 bases and J by 4 bases, with 22 bases between the two germline ends. As DNA, the CDR3 is TGTGCCAGCAGCTCCCAACTAGTAGGATTTCGGTACGAGCAGTACTTC. This gives the protein CASSSQLVGFRYEQYF.

This clonotype appeared many times. The genes are TRBV9 and TRBJ2-7; D is uncertain. Trimming stripped 2 bases from V and 3 bases from J, with 9 bases between. Per the germline V gene, CDR1 is SGDLS and CDR2 is YYNGEE. The CDR3 consists of 13 residues. The DNA of the CDR3 is TGTGCCAGCAGCGTGGAAATGGGCTACGAGCAGTACTTC. Amino acids: CASSVEMGYEQYF.

This clonotype was seen ten or more times. The V and J genes are TRBV2 and TRBJ2-5, with D uncertain. The CDR3 extends over 13 amino acids. The germline CDR1 and CDR2 sequences are SNHLY and FYNNEI. The ends were cut back, 7 bases at V and 7 bases at J, with 16 bases in the middle. CDR3 loop: CASNDQPLGTQYF. The CDR3 bases are TGTGCCAGCAATGATCAGCCGTTGGGGACCCAGTACTTC.

This clonotype appeared many times. This chain uses TRBV5-5 with TRBJ2-2; 14 positions agree with TRBD2. V was pared by 0 bases and J by 4 bases, with 2 bases of the junction left unmatched. The V gene's germline CDR1 is SGHKS and CDR2 YYEKEE (reference sequence). CDR3 size: 17 residues. Written as DNA, the CDR3 is TGTGCCAGCAGCTTGGAGGGACTAGCGGGAGTCACCGGGGAGCTGTTTTTT. Protein sequence: CASSLEGLAGVTGELFF.

This clonotype came up a few times. The chain carries TRBV20-1 and TRBJ2-1; D might be TRBD1 (5 bases). This CDR3 comprises 15 residues. Germline CDR1 reads DFQATT; CDR2 reads SNEGSKA (reference sequence). Trimming removed 4 bases at V and 5 bases at J, with 18 bases between. DNA of the CDR3: TGCAGTGCTACGAACACCATGGGGCCCAACAATGAGCAGTTCTTC. Translating it yields CSATNTMGPNNEQFF.

This rearrangement joins TRBV20-1 to TRBJ2-3, with 11 bases fitting TRBD2. Trimming at V came to 4 bases and at J to 5 bases, leaving 5 bases not matched to a gene. The CDR3 runs to 14 residues. Germline assignment: CDR1 DFQATT and CDR2 SNEGSKA (reference sequence). The CDR3 sequence: CSATHGLAGDTQYF. CDR3 DNA sequence: TGCAGTGCTACCCACGGACTAGCGGGAGATACGCAGTATTTT.

The rearrangement uses TRBV5-1 and TRBJ2-5, with 8 bases fitting TRBD1. The CDR3 is made up of 15 amino acids. Germline CDR1 is SGHRS and CDR2 is YFSETQ. V was clipped by 4 bases and J by 4 bases; unmatched bases: 9. CDR3 residues: CASSRQGRLGETQYF. As DNA, the CDR3 is TGCGCCAGCAGCAGACAGGGGAGATTGGGAGAGACCCAGTACTTC.

In this sample, this clonotype turned up a few times. V and J are TRBV20-1 and TRBJ2-7; possible D gene TRBD2, 6 bases. The CDR3 covers 14 residues. Germline V gene sequence: CDR1 DFQATT, CDR2 SNEGSKA (reference sequence). Deletions cut 5 bases from V and 4 bases from J, with 18 bases between. The CDR3 coding sequence is TGCAGTGCTTGGCCCGAAACCGGGACTTACGAGCAGTACTTC. Its protein product is CSAWPETGTYEQYF.

V gene TRBV20-1 combines with J gene TRBJ1-5; 7 bases match TRBD1. V dropped 3 bases and J dropped 7; count of bases not matched to a gene: 6. Germline V lookup: CDR1 DFQATT, CDR2 SNEGSKA (reference sequence). The CDR3 spans 13 residues. The CDR3 DNA sequence: TGCAGTGCTAGCAGGCAGGGGGGGCAGCCCCAGCATTTT. This translates into CSASRQGGQPQHF.

This clonotype was seen at least ten times. The chain joins TRBV12-3 or TRBV12-4 to TRBJ2-5; D gene ambiguous. Trimming left V 6 bases short and J 5 bases short, with 10 bases between. The CDR3 spans 12 residues. CDR3 coding DNA: TGTGCCAGCAGCAGTTTGGTTGAGACCCAGTACTTC. It codes for CASSSLVETQYF.

This clonotype was detected only a few times. The V gene is TRBV6-1, the J gene TRBJ1-6; D is ambiguous. Germline loops: CDR1 MNHNS, CDR2 SASEGT. Trimming stripped 7 bases from V and 0 bases from J, with 13 bases between. This CDR3 has 16 residues. The CDR3 sequence is CASTQLPSSYNSPLHF. The CDR3 bases are TGTGCCAGCACCCAGTTACCTAGCTCCTATAATTCACCCCTCCACTTT.

This clonotype showed up just a few times. The chain is built from TRBV20-1 and TRBJ2-3, with 8 positions matching TRBD1. The J segment lost 9 bases and the V segment lost 5 bases, leaving 4 bases of the junction unmatched. This CDR3 has 11 residues. CDR1 is DFQATT and CDR2 is SNEGSKA in the germline V gene (reference sequence). DNA for the CDR3: TGCAGTGCTGAACAGGGGGAGACGCAGTATTTT. This sequence encodes CSAEQGETQYF.

The chain recombines TRBV12-3 or TRBV12-4 with TRBJ2-4; 9 nucleotides line up with TRBD1. CDR3 size: 16 residues. V trimming: 0 bases; J trimming: 1 base; junction bases outside the gene matches: 1. Here the CDR3 reads CASSLADRGAKNIQYF. CDR3 in DNA: TGTGCCAGCAGTTTAGCGGACAGGGGCGCCAAAAACATTCAGTACTTC.